Listed here are 8 T cell receptor beta chains from one sample, sequenced in a study of T cell responses to AZD1222 COVID-19 vaccine (dated by TCRdb to about 2021). Library generation was performed with the immunoSEQ multiplex PCR assay. TCRdb provides this immuneACCESS table in a form limited to in-frame rearrangements. Some clones are lacking; in checked studies, under half of them reflect an unresolved V gene, and why the rest are absent is not known. The sample yields 95,000 to 120,000 clones; roughly 86% were counted once. The top ten constitute about 3% of the sample. This specimen's time point label, interpreted: baseline before first vaccination. This specimen was peripheral blood, taken on day 0 of AZD1222 vaccination. All receptors come from an adult in good health.

V usage is TRBV5-6 and J usage is TRBJ2-3; D is perhaps TRBD1 (5 bases). Germline V gene data show CDR1 as SGHDT and CDR2 as YYEEEE. Trimming took off 1 base at V and 1 base at J, with 10 bases between the two ends. This CDR3 region has 15 residues. CDR3 residues: CASSLRGKGTDTQYF. The CDR3, as DNA: TGTGCCAGCAGCTTGAGGGGTAAGGGCACAGATACGCAGTATTTT.

The V call is TRBV5-5, the J call TRBJ1-2; 10 bases agree with TRBD1. CDR1 and CDR2 (germline): SGHKS, YYEKEE (reference sequence). Trimming cost V 4 bases and J 3 bases; bases outside gene matches: 9. The CDR3 totals 16 residues. CDR3 region: CASSMDRGYEYYGYTF. The CDR3 DNA reads as TGTGCCAGCAGCATGGACAGGGGGTACGAGTACTATGGCTACACCTTC.

The chain uses TRBV24-1 and TRBJ1-1; 10 nucleotides line up with TRBD1. Germline-derived CDR1 and CDR2 are KGHDR and SFDVKD. Losses at the gene ends were 7 bases for V and 3 bases for J; bases not matched to a gene: 1. The CDR3 is 13 residues long. CDR3: CATRDRGYTEAFF. In DNA form, the CDR3 reads TGTGCCACCAGGGACAGGGGGTACACTGAAGCTTTCTTT.

This clone appeared a single time. The chain employs TRBV28 and TRBJ1-2; 7 bases are a match to TRBD1. CDR1 is MDHEN, CDR2 SYDVKM, per germline. The CDR3 sequence is 15 residues long. V lost 3 bases, J lost 4 bases, and 8 bases stayed unmatched. The CDR3 nucleotides read TGTGCCAGCAGTTTGGGACCGGGACAGTTCTATGGCTACACCTTC. It translates to CASSLGPGQFYGYTF.

The rearrangement joins TRBV7-9 to TRBJ1-6, with a weak D call TRBD1 (6 bases). Germline V gives CDR1 SEHNR, CDR2 FQNEAQ (reference sequence). The CDR3 is made up of 14 amino acids. V lost 3 bases and J lost 12, with 15 bases in between. CDR3 DNA: TGTGCCAGCAGCTTGGGGAGGGGGACGGAACCCCTCCACTTT. Its translation: CASSLGRGTEPLHF.

Written as DNA, the CDR3 is TGTGCCACCAGTCCGGCCGGGAGGGATGACTATGGCTACACCTTC. Translation: CATSPAGRDDYGYTF. The rearrangement joins TRBV24-1 to TRBJ1-2; D is ambiguous. The CDR3 extends over 15 amino acids. V dropped 6 bases and J dropped 3 bases, with 16 bases sitting between them. From germline, CDR1 is KGHDR and CDR2 SFDVKD.

This chain connects TRBV28 to TRBJ2-1, with 7 bases lining up with TRBD1. In germline, CDR1 is MDHEN, CDR2 SYDVKM. The CDR3 spans 13 residues. Losses at the gene ends were 8 bases for V and 8 bases for J; bases not matched to a gene: 9. The CDR3 loop is CASLTPQGHEQFF. The CDR3 DNA follows: TGTGCCAGCCTCACCCCACAGGGGCATGAGCAGTTCTTC.

The chain has TRBV9 and TRBJ2-7, with a possible D match to TRBD2 (5 bases). Trimming took off 0 bases at V and 3 bases at J, with 10 bases between the two ends. Germline CDR1 is SGDLS and CDR2 is YYNGEE. This CDR3 contains 14 residues. CDR3 DNA: TGTGCCAGCAGCGTAGTCCCGGGGTTCTACGAGCAGTACTTC. Residues: CASSVVPGFYEQYF.